The clone carrying this T cell receptor (beta chain) appeared a few times. Its antigen remains unidentified. Researchers ran the PCR with 60 Vbeta and 13 Jbeta primers. The table came from immunoSEQ multiplex PCR; TCRdb's copy has only in-frame clones and leaves some out. The sample consists of just under 95,000 clones, over 70% of them appearing once. This sample was taken from a study of cytomegalovirus exposure and HLA in healthy donors. Study-wide results and caveats: The listing of fewer than 200 TCR beta chains classed them as cytomegalovirus-associated.

Donors sampled were nominally healthy, though unrecorded immune exposures were likely. Looked up from germline, CDR1 is MNHEY and CDR2 is SVGAGI. The ends were cut back, 6 bases at V and 15 bases at J, with 18 bases in the middle. The CDR3 runs 12 residues. The sample comprised PBMCs. The receptor was derived from a girl aged 2 to 10 in good health and CMV-seropositive. This chain connects TRBV6-5 to TRBJ2-4; the D gene is possibly TRBD2 (5 bases). CDR3 nucleotide sequence: TGTGCCAGCAGCCCTAAGGTCGGGGTAGCGTACTTC. Translated, it gives CASSPKVGVAYF.